The sequence of this T cell receptor (beta chain) was determined in a study of naive and memory T cell subsets. This clonotype was found a few times. What it recognizes is unknown. Study-level points and caveats: Diversity fell and Gini index rose from naive through CM, EM, EMRA. Naive and memory subsets had different power law exponents for TCR abundance.

An equimolar mix of two oligonucleotides served as the beta constant-region primer for TRBC1 and TRBC2. MiXCR was run by TCRdb on the UMI-ligation and nested PCR reads, yielding one entry per CDR3 protein. The table has over 20,000 distinct CDR3 sequences, more than 9.5% seen once. Trimming took off 4 bases at V and 6 bases at J, with 8 bases between the two ends. CDR3 length: 12 amino acids. The clonotype comes from a human donor in good health. This chain connects TRBV12-3 or TRBV12-4 to TRBJ2-3; the D is unclear. Sequencing used central memory CD8+ T cells from blood. The CDR3 DNA follows: TGTGCCAGCAGTTCCTTCTATGATACGCAGTATTTT. This sequence encodes CASSSFYDTQYF.